Sequencing of this T cell receptor (beta chain) was carried out in a study of blood T cell repertoires in COVID-19. Study-wide context: The study drew acute and convalescent COVID-19 samples from the United States, Italy and Spain.

The CDR3 extends over 15 amino acids. Per the germline V gene, CDR1 is MNHEY and CDR2 is SVGAGI. The ends lost 5 bases at V and 6 bases at J; junction bases unmatched: 5. Using immunoSEQ multiplex PCR, the repertoire was profiled, and TCRdb retains in-frame clones only, with some absent. The sample records about 280,000 clones, about 90% being singletons. The cohort comprised adults aged about 18 to 100 years residing in approximately 25 US areas. Cohorts were determined from participant-reported clinical history. Source material: PBMCs or T cells enriched from blood (not recorded which). This TCR derives from a woman aged 30 to 39 with acute COVID-19. J is TRBJ2-2 and V is TRBV6-5, with 11 bases fitting TRBD2. The CDR3 DNA sequence: TGTGCCAGCAGTATTAGCGGGAGGGCCTCCGGGGAGCTGTTTTTT. This codes for CASSISGRASGELFF.